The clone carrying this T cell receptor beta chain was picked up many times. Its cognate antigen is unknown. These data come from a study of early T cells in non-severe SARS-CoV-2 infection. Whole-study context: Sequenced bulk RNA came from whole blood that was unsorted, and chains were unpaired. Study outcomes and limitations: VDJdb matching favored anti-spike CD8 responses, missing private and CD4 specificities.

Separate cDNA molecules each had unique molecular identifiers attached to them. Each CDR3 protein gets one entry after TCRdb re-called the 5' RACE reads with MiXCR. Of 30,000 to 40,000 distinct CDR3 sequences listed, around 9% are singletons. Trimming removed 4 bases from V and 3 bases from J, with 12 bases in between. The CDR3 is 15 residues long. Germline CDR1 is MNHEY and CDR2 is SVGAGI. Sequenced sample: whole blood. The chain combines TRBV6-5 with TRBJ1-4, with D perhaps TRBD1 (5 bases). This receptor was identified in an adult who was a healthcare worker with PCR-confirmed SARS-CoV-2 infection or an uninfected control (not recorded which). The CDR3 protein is CASSSRGLANEKLFF. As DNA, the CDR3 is TGTGCCAGCAGTTCGAGGGGCTTGGCTAATGAAAAACTGTTTTTT.